This entry lists 24 T cell receptor beta chains sequenced from one sample in a study of OX40 agonist ivuxolimab in advanced cancers. The table came from immunoSEQ multiplex PCR; TCRdb's copy has only in-frame clones and leaves some out. This table has tens of thousands of clones, around 90% appearing once. The sequencing used CD4+ or CD8+ T cells sorted from blood, collected in a trial of the OX40 agonist ivuxolimab. These receptors all come from an adult with an advanced solid tumor such as melanoma, head and neck, liver or kidney cancer.

The chain employs TRBV11-2 and TRBJ1-2, with 7 bases lining up with TRBD1. CDR1 is SGHAT, CDR2 FQNNGV, per germline. The J segment lost 5 bases and the V segment lost 0 bases, leaving 6 bases of the junction unmatched. The CDR3 contains 15 residues. This CDR3 is CASSLDRGTAYGYTF. The CDR3 coding sequence is TGTGCCAGCAGCTTAGATCGTGGGACAGCATATGGCTACACCTTC.

This clone was detected only once. A read error may be the cause here, since a much bigger clone is one base away. This sample includes further DNA sequences coding for the same CDR3. The chain is built from TRBV11-3 and TRBJ2-2; no clear D gene. Germline assignment: CDR1 SGHNT and CDR2 YENEEA. The CDR3 is 11 amino acids. Trimming took off 0 bases at V and 8 bases at J, with 1 base between the two ends. CDR3 loop: CASSLEGELFF. The CDR3 DNA follows: TGTGCCAGCAGCTTAGAGGGGGAGCTGTTTTTT. Complete variable domain (other parts from reference TRBV11-3 and TRBJ2-2): EAGVVQSPRYKIIEKKQPVAFWCNPISGHNTLYWYLQNLGQGPELLIRYENEEAVDDSQLPKDRFSAERLKGVDSTLKIQPAELGDSAVYLCASSLEGELFFGEGSRLTVL.

The chain combines TRBV15 with TRBJ2-5; tentatively, D is TRBD2 (7 bases). Germline CDR1 reads LNHNV; CDR2 reads YYDKDF (reference sequence). The germline V and J ends were trimmed by 7 bases and 5 bases, with 14 bases remaining between them. CDR3 size: 13 residues. The CDR3: CATTKGGRETQYF. The CDR3 DNA is TGTGCCACCACAAAGGGGGGGAGGGAGACCCAGTACTTC. Based on the CDR3 plus reference TRBV15 and TRBJ2-5, the full variable domain is DAMVIQNPRYQVTQFGKPVTLSCSQTLNHNVMYWYQQKSSQAPKLLFHYYDKDFNNEADTPDNFQSRRPNTSFCFLDIRSPGLGDTAMYLCATTKGGRETQYFGPGTRLLVL.

V usage is TRBV6-5 and J usage is TRBJ1-1, with a tentative D call TRBD1 (5 bases). This CDR3 region has 15 residues. Trimming took 5 bases from V and 1 from J, leaving 14 bases between them. Germline loops: CDR1 MNHEY, CDR2 SVGAGI. The CDR3 loop is CASSSPQGKNTEAFF. In DNA, the CDR3 is TGTGCCAGCAGTAGCCCGCAGGGTAAGAACACTGAAGCTTTCTTT.

This chain uses TRBV25-1 with TRBJ1-4; maybe TRBD1 (6 bases). Trimming pared 3 bases from V and 4 bases from J, leaving 12 bases between. This CDR3 region has 15 residues. Germline assignment: CDR1 MGHDK and CDR2 SYGVNS. The CDR3 DNA reads TGTGCCAGCAGTGATCCAGGGGTGATTAATGAAAAACTGTTTTTT. This translates into CASSDPGVINEKLFF.

The V and J genes are TRBV4-3 and TRBJ1-6, with TRBD1 matching over 7 bases. The germline CDR1 and CDR2 sequences are LGHNA and YSLEER. V trimming: 0 bases; J trimming: 7 bases; junction bases outside the gene matches: 3. The CDR3 contains 15 residues. CDR3: CASSQERDRNSPLHF. CDR3 nucleotide sequence: TGCGCCAGCAGCCAAGAGAGGGACAGAAATTCACCCCTCCACTTT.

This chain links TRBV5-1 with TRBJ2-3; D might be TRBD2 (6 bases). The CDR3 runs to 15 residues. Trimming left V 0 bases short and J 0 bases short, with 8 bases between. Germline assignment: CDR1 SGHRS and CDR2 YFSETQ. CDR3 loop: CASSLVSGSTDTQYF. The CDR3 DNA follows: TGCGCCAGCAGCTTGGTTAGCGGTAGCACAGATACGCAGTATTTT.

This chain connects TRBV5-6 to TRBJ2-1; D might be TRBD2 (5 bases). Trimming cost V 4 bases and J 6 bases, with 11 bases left between them. The CDR3 contains 13 residues. From germline, CDR1 is SGHDT and CDR2 YYEEEE. The CDR3 sequence: CASSLDWVNEQFF. In DNA, the CDR3 is TGTGCCAGCAGCCTGGACTGGGTCAATGAGCAGTTCTTC.

The chain couples TRBV7-6 to TRBJ2-7; 8 bases align to TRBD1. V lost 1 base, J lost 0 bases, and 2 bases stayed unmatched. Germline V gene sequence: CDR1 SGHVS, CDR2 FNYEAQ. The CDR3 is made up of 15 amino acids. The CDR3 region is CASSLGTGTSYEQYF. CDR3 bases: TGTGCCAGCAGCTTAGGGACAGGGACCTCCTACGAGCAGTACTTC.

This chain connects TRBV11-3 to TRBJ2-1; 9 positions agree with TRBD2. The CDR3 runs 15 residues. Germline V gene sequence: CDR1 SGHNT, CDR2 YENEEA. Trimming removed 1 base from V and 8 bases from J; junction bases left unmatched: 6. DNA of the CDR3: TGTGCCAGCAGCTTAGTTTCTAGCGGGAAAGATGAGCAGTTCTTC. Its translation: CASSLVSSGKDEQFF.

J is TRBJ2-7 and V is TRBV5-1, with D hard to call. Germline loops: CDR1 SGHRS, CDR2 YFSETQ. The CDR3 has 13 amino acids. Deletions cut 3 bases from V and 0 bases from J, with 7 bases between. This CDR3 reads CASSSASSYEQYF. The CDR3 bases are TGCGCCAGCAGCTCAGCTAGCTCCTACGAGCAGTACTTC.

The V gene is TRBV5-1, the J gene TRBJ2-3; D might be TRBD2 (5 bases). Germline-derived CDR1 and CDR2 are SGHRS and YFSETQ. V was shortened by 4 bases and J by 5 bases, with 17 bases between the two germline ends. This CDR3 is built from 15 residues. The CDR3 is CASSRAEARKDTQYF. The CDR3 coding sequence is TGCGCCAGCAGCCGCGCGGAGGCTAGAAAAGATACGCAGTATTTT.

The chain joins TRBV15 to TRBJ1-2; possibly TRBD1 for D (6 bases). This CDR3 is 15 amino acids long. Per germline, CDR1 LNHNV and CDR2 YYDKDF (reference sequence). The V end was cut by 2 bases, the J end by 4 bases, with 14 bases between. The DNA for the CDR3 is TGTGCCACCAGCAGACTGACCGGGGGCGTCTATGGCTACACCTTC. This codes for CATSRLTGGVYGYTF. Looking up the rest from reference TRBV15 and TRBJ1-2 gives the full variable domain: DAMVIQNPRYQVTQFGKPVTLSCSQTLNHNVMYWYQQKSSQAPKLLFHYYDKDFNNEADTPDNFQSRRPNTSFCFLDIRSPGLGDTAMYLCATSRLTGGVYGYTFGSGTRLTVV.

CDR3 in amino acids: CASSLVLAGTGEQYF. The CDR3, as DNA: TGTGCCAGCAGCTTAGTCCTAGCGGGCACCGGGGAGCAGTACTTC. The chain recombines TRBV7-3 with TRBJ2-7; TRBD2 agrees at 8 bases. The CDR3 covers 15 residues. J lost 7 bases, V lost 2 bases, and 10 bases had no gene match. Germline V lookup: CDR1 SGHTA, CDR2 FQGTGA. Together with reference TRBV7-3 and TRBJ2-7, the CDR3 gives the full variable domain: GAGVSQTPSNKVTEKGKYVELRCDPISGHTALYWYRQSLGQGPEFLIYFQGTGAADDSGLPNDRFFAVRPEGSVSTLKIQRTERGDSAVYLCASSLVLAGTGEQYFGPGTRLTVT.

The gene calls are TRBV5-6 and TRBJ2-1, with 7 bases aligning to TRBD2. The CDR3 consists of 18 residues. Losses at the gene ends were 2 bases for V and 2 bases for J; bases not matched to a gene: 13. Germline V gene sequence: CDR1 SGHDT, CDR2 YYEEEE. CDR3 nucleotides: TGTGCCAGCAGCTTCCCTAGCGGACCGGGGGGAGCCTACAATGAGCAGTTCTTC. Translating gives CASSFPSGPGGAYNEQFF.

The chain recombines TRBV30 with TRBJ2-7; 8 bases align to TRBD1. The length of the CDR3 is 14 residues. Germline V gives CDR1 GTSNPN, CDR2 SVGIG (reference sequence). V lost 8 bases, J lost 2 bases, and 11 bases stayed unmatched. The CDR3 is CAGGWTGKPYEQYF. The CDR3 coding sequence is TGTGCCGGAGGTTGGACAGGGAAACCCTACGAGCAGTACTTC. The full variable domain, completed using reference TRBV30 and TRBJ2-7, is SQTIHQWPATLVQPVGSPLSLECTVEGTSNPNLYWYRQAAGRGLQLLFYSVGIGQISSEVPQNLSASRPQDRQFILSSKKLLLSDSGFYLCAGGWTGKPYEQYFGPGTRLTVT.

A note on this clone: The junction does not match germline at one end; this may be a read error. This sequence joins TRBV7-7 and TRBJ1-4; no clear D. The CDR3 has 13 residues. Germline CDR1 reads SSHAT; CDR2 reads FNYEAQ (reference sequence). In DNA form, the CDR3 reads TGTGCTAGCAGCTTAGCTTTGGGGGAAAAACTGTTTTTT. It codes for CASSLALGEKLFF.

The genes are TRBV7-9 and TRBJ2-2, with 13 bases identical to TRBD2. CDR3 length: 17 residues. CDR1 is SEHNR and CDR2 is FQNEAQ in the germline V gene (reference sequence). With 3 bases clipped from V and 3 bases from J, the junction kept 4 bases outside the gene matches. The CDR3: CASSFGTSGTYTGELFF. The CDR3 DNA reads TGTGCCAGCAGCTTCGGGACTAGCGGGACTTACACCGGGGAGCTGTTTTTT.

The chain uses TRBV4-3 and TRBJ1-4, with D unresolved. The CDR3 is 15 amino acids. V lost 0 bases and J 0 bases, leaving 5 bases between the germline ends. Looked up from germline, CDR1 is LGHNA and CDR2 is YSLEER. The CDR3 DNA reads TGCGCCAGCAGCCAAGACTTAGCAACTAATGAAAAACTGTTTTTT. It translates to CASSQDLATNEKLFF.

The chain employs TRBV7-2 and TRBJ2-1, with TRBD2 matching 7 bases. The CDR3 loop spans 16 amino acids. The germline V gene has CDR1 SGHTA and CDR2 FQGNSA. V shed 1 base and J 3 bases; nucleotides not matched to a gene: 6. The CDR3 spells CASSLGGRERYNEQFF. CDR3 DNA: TGTGCCAGCAGCTTAGGTGGGAGGGAGCGCTACAATGAGCAGTTCTTC.

This clone was detected once. This chain connects TRBV5-1 to TRBJ1-1; unclear D gene. Trimming removed 6 bases at V and 3 bases at J, with 15 bases between. The CDR3 contains 14 residues. Germline V CDR1 and CDR2: SGHRS, YFSETQ. The CDR3 sequence: CASTWAIRDTEAFF. CDR3 bases: TGCGCCAGCACTTGGGCCATTAGGGACACTGAAGCTTTCTTT.

Concerning this clone itself: At one of its ends the junction is not consistent with the germline gene, which may arise from a read error. The sample has other DNA sequences that encode this CDR3 too. The chain recombines TRBV7-2 with TRBJ2-4; D is ambiguous. CDR3 size: 12 residues. CDR1 and CDR2 (germline): SGHTA, FQGNSA. The CDR3 DNA reads as TGCGCCAGCAGCTTAAACAAAAACATTCAGTACTTC. Translation gives CASSLNKNIQYF.

The CDR3 DNA reads TGCGCCAGCAGCTTACCCGGGACAGTAGATACGCAGTATTTT. It yields the protein CASSLPGTVDTQYF. This chain uses TRBV5-1 with TRBJ2-3; 7 bases are a match to TRBD1. In germline, CDR1 is SGHRS, CDR2 YFSETQ. V shed 2 bases and J 5 bases; nucleotides not matched to a gene: 5. There are 14 residues in the CDR3.

This sequence joins TRBV5-4 and TRBJ1-2; possible D gene TRBD1, 6 bases. The CDR3 is 13 residues long. Germline values: CDR1 SGHNT, CDR2 YYREEE (reference sequence). V dropped 2 bases and J dropped 8 bases, with 13 bases sitting between them. The CDR3 region has the DNA TGTGCCAGCAGCTTACAGGGTGTTAAGGGCTACACCTTC. It yields the protein CASSLQGVKGYTF.